The 24 T cell receptor beta chains listed next were all sequenced from one sample in a study of identical twins. TCRdb used MiXCR to reprocess the 5' RACE reads, holding one entry per CDR3 protein. The profile shows approximately 700,000 distinct CDR3 sequences, about 20% of them singletons. Separately, the same data were catalogued under a study of T cells expressing NK-cell markers.

Sample: PBMCs. These receptors all stem from a woman younger than 35 in good health.

This clonotype was seen at least ten times. The rearrangement links TRBV7-2 to TRBJ2-7; TRBD1 might be the D (5 bases). Trimming pared 5 bases from V and 0 bases from J, leaving 14 bases between. The CDR3 contains 15 residues. CDR1 and CDR2 (germline): SGHTA, FQGNSA. The chain's CDR3 is CASSPDRQTSYEQYF. The CDR3 region has the DNA TGTGCCAGCAGCCCCGACCGACAGACCTCCTACGAGCAGTACTTC.

This chain joins TRBV5-5 and TRBJ2-2; D is uncertain. Looked up from germline, CDR1 is SGHKS and CDR2 is YYEKEE (reference sequence). Trimming took 1 base from V and 2 from J, leaving 9 bases between them. This CDR3 has 15 amino acids. The CDR3 spells CASSLWAENTGELFF. In DNA form, the CDR3 reads TGTGCCAGCAGCTTGTGGGCAGAAAACACCGGGGAGCTGTTTTTT.

This clonotype was observed a few times. V usage is TRBV7-9 and J usage is TRBJ2-7, with 9 bases lining up with TRBD2. The CDR3 has 15 residues. Germline trimming cut 4 bases from V and 2 bases from J; bases unmatched to any gene: 6. Germline V gives CDR1 SEHNR, CDR2 FQNEAQ (reference sequence). The CDR3 spells CASSSRGGRAYEQYF. Here the CDR3 DNA reads TGTGCCAGCAGCTCCAGGGGCGGGAGGGCCTACGAGCAGTACTTC. The variable domain in full, completed from reference TRBV7-9 and TRBJ2-7, reads DTGVSQNPRHKITKRGQNVTFRCDPISEHNRLYWYRQTLGQGPEFLTYFQNEAQLEKSRLLSDRFSAERPKGSFSTLEIQRTEQGDSAMYLCASSSRGGRAYEQYFGPGTRLTVT.

The chain links TRBV12-3 or TRBV12-4 to TRBJ2-3; the match to TRBD2 covers 11 bases. The CDR3 totals 15 residues. The V and J ends lost 6 bases and 6 bases, in that order; junction bases with no gene match: 8. The CDR3 DNA is TGTGCCAGCAGCCGCCAGACTAGCGGGGTGGATACGCAGTATTTT. Amino acid sequence: CASSRQTSGVDTQYF.

This clonotype appeared a few times. The chain links TRBV10-3 to TRBJ1-1; TRBD1 matches at 7 bases. The CDR3 consists of 13 residues. Germline lookup yields CDR1 ENHRY and CDR2 SYGVKD. Germline trimming cut 6 bases from V and 1 base from J; bases unmatched to any gene: 2. The CDR3 DNA is TGTGCCATCAGCGGACAGGCGAACACTGAAGCTTTCTTT. Translating it yields CAISGQANTEAFF.

This clonotype occurred a few times. The V call is TRBV3-1, the J call TRBJ2-7; D assignment may be TRBD1 or TRBD2 (6 bases each). Germline values: CDR1 LGHDT, CDR2 YNNKEL (reference sequence). The CDR3 runs to 15 residues. The V and J ends lost 4 bases and 4 bases respectively, with 17 bases between them. The CDR3 DNA is TGTGCCAGCAGCCCCCGGGGGCGGCAGCGGTACGAGCAGTACTTC. Translated: CASSPRGRQRYEQYF.

The rearrangement uses TRBV10-3 and TRBJ2-1; TRBD2 might be the D (5 bases). The V end was cut by 8 bases, the J end by 5 bases, with 7 bases between. Germline values: CDR1 ENHRY, CDR2 SYGVKD. This CDR3 region has 11 residues. The CDR3 sequence: CAIEGDNEQFF. CDR3 coding DNA: TGTGCCATCGAGGGAGACAATGAGCAGTTCTTC.

The chain uses TRBV9 and TRBJ1-1; unclear D gene. The CDR3 covers 13 residues. Germline CDR1 reads SGDLS; CDR2 reads YYNGEE. The V end lost 3 bases, the J end lost 3 bases, and 9 bases lay between the germline ends. For the CDR3, the DNA is TGTGCCAGCAGCGGGGGAGGGCACACTGAAGCTTTCTTT. Its protein product is CASSGGGHTEAFF. Filled out from reference TRBV9 and TRBJ1-1, the complete variable domain reads DSGVTQTPKHLITATGQRVTLRCSPRSGDLSVYWYQQSLDQGLQFLIQYYNGEERAKGNILERFSAQQFPDLHSELNLSSLELGDSALYFCASSGGGHTEAFFGQGTRLTVV.

The chain joins TRBV11-2 to TRBJ1-6, with a weak D call TRBD1 (5 bases). Trimming stripped 5 bases from V and 9 bases from J, with 14 bases between. Germline CDR1 SGHAT, CDR2 FQNNGV. The CDR3 runs 14 residues. The CDR3 nucleotides are TGTGCCAGCAGCCCCAGAGGGCAGGGTTCACCCCTCCACTTT. Protein product: CASSPRGQGSPLHF.

This chain uses TRBV6-5 with TRBJ2-5; no definite D call. This CDR3 comprises 14 residues. Trimming left V 0 bases short and J 3 bases short, with 8 bases between. Germline V lookup: CDR1 MNHEY, CDR2 SVGAGI. The CDR3 region is CASSYSPLKETQYF. CDR3 bases: TGTGCCAGCAGTTACTCTCCCCTAAAAGAGACCCAGTACTTC.

V usage is TRBV7-9 and J usage is TRBJ2-5, with 10 bases aligning to TRBD1. CDR3 length equals 14 residues. V shed 5 bases and J 3 bases; nucleotides not matched to a gene: 3. Germline lookup yields CDR1 SEHNR and CDR2 FQNEAQ (reference sequence). The CDR3 sequence is CASSPGQGEETQYF. Here the CDR3 DNA reads TGTGCCAGCAGCCCTGGACAGGGGGAAGAGACCCAGTACTTC.

This clonotype has a handful of counts. The chain links TRBV5-1 to TRBJ2-7; D is perhaps TRBD2 (5 bases). V lost 0 bases and J lost 5, with 18 bases in between. This CDR3 is built from 16 residues. The germline gives CDR1 SGHRS, CDR2 YFSETQ. This CDR3 is CASSLDAREVGNEQYF. The CDR3 coding sequence is TGCGCCAGCAGCTTGGATGCGCGCGAGGTCGGGAACGAGCAGTACTTC.

In its sample, this clonotype was seen a few times. V is TRBV5-1 and J is TRBJ2-1; the match to TRBD1 covers 9 bases. The J segment lost 4 bases and the V segment lost 5 bases, leaving 10 bases of the junction unmatched. CDR1 and CDR2 (germline): SGHRS, YFSETQ. This CDR3 region has 16 residues. This chain's CDR3 is CASSFVPGQGYNEQFF. As DNA, the CDR3 is TGCGCCAGCAGTTTCGTTCCGGGACAGGGATACAATGAGCAGTTCTTC.

This clonotype occurred a few times. The V call is TRBV20-1, the J call TRBJ2-1, with a possible D match to TRBD1 (5 bases). Germline V gives CDR1 DFQATT, CDR2 SNEGSKA (reference sequence). The CDR3 contains 15 residues. V was cut by 6 bases and J by 6 bases, with 21 bases left in between. CDR3 DNA: TGCAGTGCGACAGCACCAAGGATCGGTAGCAATGAGCAGTTCTTC. Translating gives CSATAPRIGSNEQFF.

The genes are TRBV6-1 and TRBJ2-3; no definite D call. V lost 6 bases, J lost 2 bases, and 15 bases lay in between. The length of the CDR3 is 15 residues. Germline V lookup: CDR1 MNHNS, CDR2 SASEGT. This CDR3 reads CASRPEEGYTDTQYF. The CDR3 DNA is TGTGCCAGCAGGCCCGAGGAAGGATACACAGATACGCAGTATTTT.

The chain links TRBV12-3 or TRBV12-4 to TRBJ2-1; D might be TRBD1 (9 bases). Trimming pared 8 bases from V and 3 bases from J, leaving 32 bases between. The CDR3 runs 20 residues. The CDR3 loop reads CASSPGGDRVLMGGYNEQFF. In DNA form, the CDR3 reads TGTGCCAGCTCCCCGGGGGGGGACAGGGTCCTTATGGGTGGCTACAATGAGCAGTTCTTC.

This clonotype was counted only a few times. The chain uses TRBV9 and TRBJ2-3, with TRBD2 identical over 10 bases. The CDR3 sequence is 15 residues long. Germline V gene lookup returns CDR1 SGDLS and CDR2 YYNGEE. V gave up 2 bases and J gave up 7 bases; unmatched junction bases: 7. The CDR3 DNA reads TGTGCCAGCAGCGTGACTAGCGGGCGGGGCAATACGCAGTATTTT. Translation gives CASSVTSGRGNTQYF.

A few counts support this clonotype. One junction end does not reproduce the germline sequence, and a read error may be involved. The rearrangement joins TRBV7-7 to TRBJ2-1, with TRBD2 as a possible D gene (6 bases). CDR1 SSHAT and CDR2 FNYEAQ come from the germline V gene (reference sequence). This CDR3 has 16 residues. Here the CDR3 DNA reads TGTGCTAGCAGCTTAGCGGCCGGGGCCGATTACAATGAGCAGTTCTTC. Amino acids: CASSLAAGADYNEQFF.

V gene TRBV20-1 combines with J gene TRBJ2-3; D possibly corresponds to TRBD2 (6 bases). The V and J ends lost 1 base and 1 base respectively, with 15 bases between them. The CDR3 consists of 16 residues. Germline lookup yields CDR1 DFQATT and CDR2 SNEGSKA (reference sequence). CDR3 sequence: CSARVGSGYGTDTQYF. CDR3 nucleotide sequence: TGCAGTGCTAGAGTGGGGAGCGGGTATGGCACAGATACGCAGTATTTT.

The chain employs TRBV28 and TRBJ2-7; D gene unclear. CDR1 is MDHEN, CDR2 SYDVKM, per germline. CDR3 length: 13 amino acids. The germline V and J ends were trimmed by 7 bases and 1 base, with 11 bases remaining between them. The CDR3 DNA follows: TGTGCCAGCATCAGGAGCGAATCCTACGAGCAGTACTTC. Translating gives CASIRSESYEQYF.

The chain uses TRBV5-1 and TRBJ1-2; TRBD1 might be the D (5 bases). This CDR3 is 14 amino acids long. V was cut by 5 bases and J by 1 base, with 12 bases left in between. Germline assignment: CDR1 SGHRS and CDR2 YFSETQ. The CDR3: CASSLSGFNYGYTF. The CDR3 nucleotides read TGCGCCAGCAGTTTATCAGGGTTTAACTATGGCTACACCTTC.

This clonotype was observed a few times. The CDR3 coding sequence is TGCAGTGCTAATGGCGGGACAGGGGGCGCTGGGGCCAACGTCCTGACTTTC. Protein sequence: CSANGGTGGAGANVLTF. This chain joins TRBV20-1 and TRBJ2-6; 12 bases fit TRBD1. The germline V gene encodes CDR1 DFQATT and CDR2 SNEGSKA (reference sequence). The CDR3 totals 17 residues. With V trimmed by 4 bases and J by 2 bases, 6 bases remained unmatched.

Only a few counts were recorded for this clonotype. V is TRBV7-8 and J is TRBJ1-4, with no clear D. Trimming shortened V by 0 bases and J by 7 bases, and 15 bases separated the two germline ends. Germline CDR1 reads SGHVS; CDR2 reads FQNEAQ. The CDR3 is 16 residues long. CDR3 in DNA: TGTGCCAGCAGCTTAGCCCCGTCCCTATCGGGTGAAAAACTGTTTTTT. Translating it yields CASSLAPSLSGEKLFF.

This clonotype appeared once. The chain uses TRBV6-6 and TRBJ2-7; possible D gene TRBD2, 5 bases. Trimming stripped 8 bases from V and 5 bases from J, with 13 bases between. There are 12 residues in the CDR3. Germline loops: CDR1 MNHNY, CDR2 SVGAGI (reference sequence). The CDR3 sequence is CASGRTWDEQYF. CDR3 sequence (DNA): TGTGCCAGCGGTCGGACTTGGGACGAGCAGTACTTC.